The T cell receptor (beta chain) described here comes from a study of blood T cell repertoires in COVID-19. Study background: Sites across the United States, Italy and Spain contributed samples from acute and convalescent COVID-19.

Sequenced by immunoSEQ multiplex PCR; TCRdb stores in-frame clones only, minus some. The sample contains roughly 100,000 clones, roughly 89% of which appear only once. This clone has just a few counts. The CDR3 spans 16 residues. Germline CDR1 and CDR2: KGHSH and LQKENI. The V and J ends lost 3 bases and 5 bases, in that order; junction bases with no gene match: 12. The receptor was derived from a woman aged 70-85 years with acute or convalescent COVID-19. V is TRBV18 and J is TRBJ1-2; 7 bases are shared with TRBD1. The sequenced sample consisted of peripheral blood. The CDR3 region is CASSPDRQQYLYGYTF. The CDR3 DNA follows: TGTGCCAGCTCACCGGACAGGCAGCAGTACCTTTATGGCTACACCTTC.